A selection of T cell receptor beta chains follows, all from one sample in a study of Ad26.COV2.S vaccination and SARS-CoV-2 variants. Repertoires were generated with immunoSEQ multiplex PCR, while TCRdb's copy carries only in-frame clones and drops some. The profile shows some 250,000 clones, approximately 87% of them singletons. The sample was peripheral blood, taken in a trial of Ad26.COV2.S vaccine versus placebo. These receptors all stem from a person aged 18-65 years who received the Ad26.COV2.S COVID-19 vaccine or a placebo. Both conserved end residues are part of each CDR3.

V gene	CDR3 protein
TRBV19	CASLGRRSGANVLTF
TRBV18	CASSQLWGETQYF
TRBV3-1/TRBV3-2	CASSHPPWGRPNTGELFF
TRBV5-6	CASSAELAGLETQYF
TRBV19	CASSPMGQGDGYTF
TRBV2	CASSELATDTQYF
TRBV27	CASSPKNRAGQPQHF
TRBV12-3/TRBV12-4	CASRRVYNSPLHF
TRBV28	CASGGGGVGGYTF
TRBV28	CASSWMGNSPLHF
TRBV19	CASSMVADSSYEQYF
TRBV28	CASRSQGLAGGLDEQYF
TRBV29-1	CSVARTENTEAFF
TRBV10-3	CAIRPRTGAEGYTF
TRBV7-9	CASSFGLGAVGTDTQYF
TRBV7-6	CASSPGRAGGAGEKLFF
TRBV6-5	CASSSPGEVNTEAFF
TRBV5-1	CASSLRLAGAEQFF
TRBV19	CASRPGPTFAEQYF
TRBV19	CASSIVSFSGSSYNEQFF
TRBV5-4	CASSPGGPSSYEQYF
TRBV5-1	CASSLGGPNTEAFF
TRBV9	CASSVALGAGYTF
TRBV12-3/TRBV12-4	CASSPVGYNEQFF
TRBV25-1	CASPGAGTSSYEQYF
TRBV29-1	CSGLAGGTDTQYF
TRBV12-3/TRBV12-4	CASSHLTGDEQYF
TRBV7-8	CASSLAGARTEAFF
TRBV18	CASSPPARGIGPGANVLTF
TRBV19	CASSPYPAGEQYF
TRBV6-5	CASRETKSGNTIYF
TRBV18	CASSLRQGKSYEQYF
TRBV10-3	CAIKFGRAGDTQYF
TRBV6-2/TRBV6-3	CASSYLNTEAFF
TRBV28	CASEVDRSSYNEQFF
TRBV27	CASSLAWASRGGSTMGEQFF
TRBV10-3	CAISESTGVDGYTF
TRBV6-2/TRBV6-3	CASSYRTGRSLNQPQHF
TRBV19	CASAIGAGELFF
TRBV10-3	CAITSDRGGQPQHF
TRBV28	CASSLPPAGAGELFF